This T cell receptor beta chain was retrieved from a study of blood T cell repertoires in COVID-19 (TCRdb year 2020). Broadly, across the study: Samples covering the acute and convalescent phases of COVID-19 were provided by collaborators in the United States, Italy and Spain. The dataset comprised deeply sampled blood TCRbeta repertoires from subjects exposed to, actively infected with, or recovered from COVID-19. The material from the prospective study consisted of cDNA or gDNA derived from T cells, B-cell-depleted T cells, or PBMCs. A freely available public database, intended as a resource for researchers studying the immune response to SARS-CoV-2, is where the repertoires were released. Where available, HLA class I and class II types were taken from metadata supplied by the sample provider and were not determined by assay-based typing. The samples were drawn from two sources: the first 160 participants of the ongoing ImmuneRACE study, and 1,000 to 1,500 subjects contributed by 6 global collaborators. The sample metadata nearly always contained a de-identified subject ID, COVID-19 status, age in years and sex. Points the paper makes about the study in general: The quantity of clinical and demographic metadata differed by source and by participant and was supplied without curation.

Each collaborating institution followed its own protocols to collect whole blood in K2EDTA tubes. For TCRbeta analysis, collaborators shipped samples in one of three forms: frozen whole blood, isolated PBMCs, or DNA extracted from either of those sample types. TCRbeta CDR3 regions were amplified from genomic DNA by means of the immunoSEQ Assay, a bias-controlled multiplex PCR. As for the original processing: Nucleated cell counts per sample were estimated from amplification of reference gene primers within the assay. Sequence reads were collapsed and filtered to measure the absolute abundance of every unique TCRbeta CDR3 rearrangement. For each sample, productive Simpson clonality was calculated as the square root of Simpson's diversity index across productive rearrangements. TCRdb took over this immuneACCESS table, retaining in-frame rearrangements with V and J assigned. Such tables are incomplete; in checked studies, under half of the missing clones stem from an unresolved V gene, and the remainder is unexplained. The D gene and trimming were derived from the DNA, and the V and J assignments and clone size from that table. This sample is represented by hundreds of thousands of clones; about 83% of them were singletons. The ten largest clones take up around 2.5% of the sample.

As regards this clone: Its antigen is currently not known. It has no much larger one-base neighbor in the sample; base qualities were not kept.

Its CDR3 holds 16 amino acids, cysteine through phenylalanine. The entry retains the CDR3 DNA only, 48 bases that are in frame from base 1. Sequences MNHEY (CDR1) and SVGAGI (CDR2) are obtained from the germline V gene. The germline V and J ends show losses of 0 bases and 4 bases respectively, and no gene match explains 0 bases of the junction. The specimen was peripheral blood. The source is a woman in her thirties or forties with active or convalescent COVID-19. This chain joins TRBV6-5 to TRBJ2-2; 12 nucleotides in the junction match TRBD2. In nucleotides, the sequence is TGTGCCAGCAGTTACTCGACTAGCGGGGGCACCGGGGAGCTGTTTTTT. Its protein is CASSYSTSGGTGELFF.